The clone carrying this T cell receptor (beta chain) was detected ten times or more. As originally analysed: Estimation of nucleated cell counts relied on the amplification of reference gene primers. Profiling relied on immunoSEQ multiplex PCR, and the TCRdb table lists in-frame clones only, not all of them. That table furnishes V, J and clone size, whereas the DNA furnished D and trimming. The data contain some 220,000 clones, roughly four fifths of them singletons. The sample originates from a study of blood T cell repertoires in COVID-19. Study-level information: Donors in the United States, Italy and Spain gave samples during acute or convalescent COVID-19. Sources were T cells, B-cell-depleted T cells, or PBMCs; the material itself was cDNA or gDNA.

Sequencing was carried out using peripheral blood. The clonotype comes from a woman in her 30s who had recovered from COVID-19.

The CDR3 sequence is CAWSSGQLSGNTIYF. The CDR3 nucleotides are TGTGCCTGGAGCTCGGGACAGCTCTCTGGAAACACCATATATTTT. This chain links TRBV30 with TRBJ1-3; 7 bases fit TRBD1. CDR1 and CDR2 from the germline V gene are GTSNPN and SVGIG (reference sequence). The CDR3 length is 15 residues. The J segment lost 0 bases and the V segment lost 3 bases, leaving 5 bases of the junction unmatched.